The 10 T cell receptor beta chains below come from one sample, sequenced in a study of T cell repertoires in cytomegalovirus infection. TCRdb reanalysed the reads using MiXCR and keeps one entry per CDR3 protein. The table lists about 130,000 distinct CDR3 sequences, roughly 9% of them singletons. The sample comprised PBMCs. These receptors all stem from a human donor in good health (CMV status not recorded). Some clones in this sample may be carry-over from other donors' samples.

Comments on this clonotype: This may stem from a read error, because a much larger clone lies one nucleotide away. In DNA form, the CDR3 reads TGTGCCAGTAGTGACGGGGCGTCAGCAGATACGCAGTATTTT. This codes for CASSDGASADTQYF. The chain uses TRBV19 and TRBJ2-3, with D perhaps given as TRBD1 or TRBD2 (5 bases each). Germline lookup yields CDR1 LNHDA and CDR2 SQIVND (reference sequence). Trimming removed 5 bases at V and 4 bases at J, with 13 bases between. CDR3 length: 14 amino acids. The variable domain in full, with the rest retrieved from reference TRBV19 and TRBJ2-3, is DGGITQSPKYLFRKEGQNVTLSCEQNLNHDAMYWYRQDPGQGLRLIYYSQIVNDFQKGDIAEGYSVSREKKESFPLTVTSAQKNPTAFYLCASSDGASADTQYFGPGTRLTVL.

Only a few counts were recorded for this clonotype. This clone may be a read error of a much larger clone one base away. The CDR3 DNA reads as TGCGCCAGCAGCTTGGATCCAGGGGGCGACACTGAAGCTTTCTTT. This gives the protein CASSLDPGGDTEAFF. The chain uses TRBV5-1 and TRBJ1-1; 8 positions match TRBD1. Germline V gene data show CDR1 as SGHRS and CDR2 as YFSETQ. The J segment lost 3 bases and the V segment lost 0 bases, leaving 4 bases of the junction unmatched. This CDR3 has 15 amino acids.

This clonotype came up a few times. The CDR3 sequence is CASSLAGQASYEQYF. CDR3 nucleotides: TGTGCCAGCAGCTTGGCTGGGCAGGCTTCCTACGAGCAGTACTTC. This rearrangement joins TRBV5-5 to TRBJ2-7; D is unresolved. With 0 bases removed from V and 1 base from J, the gap between germline ends came to 11 bases. CDR3 length: 15 residues. Germline V gene sequence: CDR1 SGHKS, CDR2 YYEKEE (reference sequence).

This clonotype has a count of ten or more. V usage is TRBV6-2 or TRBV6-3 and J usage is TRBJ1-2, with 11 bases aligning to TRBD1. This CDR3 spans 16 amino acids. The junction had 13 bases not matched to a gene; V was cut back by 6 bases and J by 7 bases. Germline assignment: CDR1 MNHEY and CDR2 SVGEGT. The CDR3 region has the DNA TGTGCCAGCAGCCACGGGACAGGGGGACGGAACCCTGGCTACACCTTC. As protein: CASSHGTGGRNPGYTF.

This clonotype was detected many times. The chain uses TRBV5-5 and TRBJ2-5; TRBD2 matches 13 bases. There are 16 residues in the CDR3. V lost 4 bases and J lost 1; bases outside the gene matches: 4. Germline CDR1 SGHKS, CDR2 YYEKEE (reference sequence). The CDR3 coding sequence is TGTGCCAGCAGCGGACGACTAGCGGGGGGCCAAGAGACCCAGTACTTC. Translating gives CASSGRLAGGQETQYF.

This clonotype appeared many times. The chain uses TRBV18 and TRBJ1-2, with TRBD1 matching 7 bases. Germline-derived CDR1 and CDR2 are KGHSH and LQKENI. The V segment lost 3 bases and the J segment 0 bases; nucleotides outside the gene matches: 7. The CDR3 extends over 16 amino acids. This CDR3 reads CASSPTTGRANYGYTF. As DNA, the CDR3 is TGTGCCAGCTCACCGACGACAGGGAGAGCTAACTATGGCTACACCTTC.

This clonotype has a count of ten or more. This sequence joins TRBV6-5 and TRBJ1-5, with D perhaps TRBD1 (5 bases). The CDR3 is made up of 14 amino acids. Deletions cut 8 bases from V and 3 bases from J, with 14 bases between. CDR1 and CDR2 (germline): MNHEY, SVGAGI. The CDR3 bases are TGTGCCAGCGGAGCGACGGGGCTCAATCAGCCCCAGCATTTT. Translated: CASGATGLNQPQHF.

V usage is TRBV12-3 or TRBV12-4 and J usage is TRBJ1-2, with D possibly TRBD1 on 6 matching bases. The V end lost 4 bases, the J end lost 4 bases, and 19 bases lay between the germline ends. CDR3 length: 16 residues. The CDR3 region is CASSSLGGIKVYGYTF. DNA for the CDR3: TGTGCCAGCAGTTCCTTAGGGGGAATTAAGGTCTATGGCTACACCTTC.

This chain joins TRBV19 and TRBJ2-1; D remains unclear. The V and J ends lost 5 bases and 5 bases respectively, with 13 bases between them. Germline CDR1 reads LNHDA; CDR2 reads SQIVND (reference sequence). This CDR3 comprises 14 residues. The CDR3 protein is CASSFGPTNNEQFF. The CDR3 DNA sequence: TGTGCCAGTAGTTTCGGACCTACCAACAATGAGCAGTTCTTC.

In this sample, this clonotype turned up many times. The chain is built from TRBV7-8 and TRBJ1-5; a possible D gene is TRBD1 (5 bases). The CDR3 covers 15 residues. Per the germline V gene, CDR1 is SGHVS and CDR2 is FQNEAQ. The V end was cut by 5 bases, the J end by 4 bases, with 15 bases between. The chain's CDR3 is CASSPIGTLNQPQHF. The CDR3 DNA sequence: TGTGCCAGCAGCCCCATCGGGACGTTGAATCAGCCCCAGCATTTT.